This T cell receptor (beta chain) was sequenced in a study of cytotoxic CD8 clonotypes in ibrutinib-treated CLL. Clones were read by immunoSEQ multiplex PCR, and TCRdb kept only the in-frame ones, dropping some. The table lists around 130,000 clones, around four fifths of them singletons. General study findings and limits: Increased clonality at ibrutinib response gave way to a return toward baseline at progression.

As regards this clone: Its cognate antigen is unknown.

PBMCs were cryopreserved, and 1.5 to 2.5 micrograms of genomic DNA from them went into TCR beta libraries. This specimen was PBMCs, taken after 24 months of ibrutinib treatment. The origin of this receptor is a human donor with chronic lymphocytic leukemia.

CDR3 bases: TGTGCCAGCAGCCCCCGGAGGATGGGGGGTTACACTGAAGCTTTCTTT. Protein: CASSPRRMGGYTEAFF. The chain recombines TRBV9 with TRBJ1-1; TRBD1 is a possible D gene (5 bases). The V gene's germline CDR1 is SGDLS and CDR2 YYNGEE. Trimming pared 4 bases from V and 3 bases from J, leaving 19 bases between. There are 16 residues in the CDR3.